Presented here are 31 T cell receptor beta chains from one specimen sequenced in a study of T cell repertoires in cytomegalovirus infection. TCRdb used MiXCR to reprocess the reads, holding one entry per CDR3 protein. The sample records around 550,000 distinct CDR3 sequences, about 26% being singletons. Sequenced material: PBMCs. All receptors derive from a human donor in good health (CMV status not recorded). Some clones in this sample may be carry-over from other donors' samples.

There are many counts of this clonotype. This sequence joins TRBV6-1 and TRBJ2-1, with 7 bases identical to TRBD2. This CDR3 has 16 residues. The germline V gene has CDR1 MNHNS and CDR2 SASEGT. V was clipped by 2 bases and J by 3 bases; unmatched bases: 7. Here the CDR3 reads CASSENPERDYNEQFF. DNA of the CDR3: TGTGCCAGCAGTGAAAACCCCGAGCGGGACTACAATGAGCAGTTCTTC.

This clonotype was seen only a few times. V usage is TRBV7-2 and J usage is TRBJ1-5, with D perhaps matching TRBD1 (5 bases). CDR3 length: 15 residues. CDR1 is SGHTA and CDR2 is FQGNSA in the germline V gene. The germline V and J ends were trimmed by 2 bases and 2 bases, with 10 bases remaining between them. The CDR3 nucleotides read TGTGCCAGCAGCTTAAGGGACTTTGGCAATCAGCCCCAGCATTTT. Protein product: CASSLRDFGNQPQHF.

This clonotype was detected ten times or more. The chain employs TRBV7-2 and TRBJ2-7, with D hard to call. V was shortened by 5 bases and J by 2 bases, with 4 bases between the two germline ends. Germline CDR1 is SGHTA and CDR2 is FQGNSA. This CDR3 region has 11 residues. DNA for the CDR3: TGTGCCAGCAGCGTAACCTACGAGCAGTACTTC. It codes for CASSVTYEQYF.

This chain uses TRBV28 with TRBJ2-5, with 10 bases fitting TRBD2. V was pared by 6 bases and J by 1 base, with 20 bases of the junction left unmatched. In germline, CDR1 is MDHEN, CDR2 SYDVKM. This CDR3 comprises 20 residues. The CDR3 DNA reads TGTGCCAGCAGACTAAGGACACTCCGGCTAGCGGGAGCTACCCAAGAGACCCAGTACTTC. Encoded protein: CASRLRTLRLAGATQETQYF.

The CDR3 protein is CASSLSGDPHNEQFF. CDR3 DNA sequence: TGTGCCAGCAGTTTGAGTGGGGACCCCCACAATGAGCAGTTCTTC. The chain uses TRBV12-3 or TRBV12-4 and TRBJ2-1, with D tentatively TRBD1 or TRBD2 (5 bases each). This CDR3 has 15 residues. V lost 3 bases and J 5 bases, leaving 14 bases between the germline ends.

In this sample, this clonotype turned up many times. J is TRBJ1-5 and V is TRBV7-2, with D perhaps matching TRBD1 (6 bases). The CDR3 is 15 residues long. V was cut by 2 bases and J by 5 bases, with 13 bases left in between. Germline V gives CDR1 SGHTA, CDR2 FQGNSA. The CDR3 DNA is TGTGCCAGCAGCTTATTTCACAGGGTGGATCAGCCCCAGCATTTT. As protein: CASSLFHRVDQPQHF. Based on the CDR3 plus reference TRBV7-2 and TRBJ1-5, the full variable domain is GAGVSQSPSNKVTEKGKDVELRCDPISGHTALYWYRQSLGQGLEFLIYFQGNSAPDKSGLPSDRFSAERTGGSVSTLTIQRTQQEDSAVYLCASSLFHRVDQPQHFGDGTRLSIL.

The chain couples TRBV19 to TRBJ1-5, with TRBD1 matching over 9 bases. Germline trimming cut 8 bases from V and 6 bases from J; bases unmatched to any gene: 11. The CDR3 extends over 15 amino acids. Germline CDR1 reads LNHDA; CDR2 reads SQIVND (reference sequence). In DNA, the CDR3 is TGTGCCAGTGCTAGGGACAGGGATCTTTCTCAGCCCCAGCATTTT. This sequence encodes CASARDRDLSQPQHF.

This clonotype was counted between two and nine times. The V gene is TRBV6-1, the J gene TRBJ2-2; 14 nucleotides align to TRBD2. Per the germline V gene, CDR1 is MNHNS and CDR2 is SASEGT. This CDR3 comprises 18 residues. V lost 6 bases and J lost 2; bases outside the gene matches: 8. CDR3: CASSTGTSGSSNTGELFF. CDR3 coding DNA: TGTGCCAGCAGCACCGGGACTAGCGGGAGTAGTAACACCGGGGAGCTGTTTTTT.

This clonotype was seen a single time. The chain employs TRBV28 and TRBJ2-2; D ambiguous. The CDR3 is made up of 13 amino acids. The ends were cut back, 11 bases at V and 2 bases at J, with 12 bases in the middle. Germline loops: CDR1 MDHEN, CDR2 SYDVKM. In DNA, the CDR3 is TGTGCCGTTGGGTCAGCCAACACCGGGGAGCTGTTTTTT. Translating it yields CAVGSANTGELFF.

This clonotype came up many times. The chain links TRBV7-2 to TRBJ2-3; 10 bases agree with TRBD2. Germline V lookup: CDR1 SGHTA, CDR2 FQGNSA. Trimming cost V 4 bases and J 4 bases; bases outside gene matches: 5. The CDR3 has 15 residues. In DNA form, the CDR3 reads TGTGCCAGCAGCTCCAGCGGGAGGGAGTCAGATACGCAGTATTTT. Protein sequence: CASSSSGRESDTQYF.

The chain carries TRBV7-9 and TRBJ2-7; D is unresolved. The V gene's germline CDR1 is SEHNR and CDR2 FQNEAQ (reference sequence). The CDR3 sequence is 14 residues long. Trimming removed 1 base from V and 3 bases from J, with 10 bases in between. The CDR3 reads CASSLVGIHYEQYF. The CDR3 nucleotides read TGTGCCAGCAGCTTAGTTGGCATTCACTACGAGCAGTACTTC.

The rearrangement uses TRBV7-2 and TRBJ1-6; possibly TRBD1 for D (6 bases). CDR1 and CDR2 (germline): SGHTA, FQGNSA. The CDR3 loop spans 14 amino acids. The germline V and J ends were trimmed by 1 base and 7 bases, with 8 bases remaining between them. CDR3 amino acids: CASSLGTANSPLHF. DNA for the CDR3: TGTGCCAGCAGCTTAGGGACAGCCAATTCACCCCTCCACTTT. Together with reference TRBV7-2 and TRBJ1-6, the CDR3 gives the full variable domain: GAGVSQSPSNKVTEKGKDVELRCDPISGHTALYWYRQSLGQGLEFLIYFQGNSAPDKSGLPSDRFSAERTGGSVSTLTIQRTQQEDSAVYLCASSLGTANSPLHFGNGTRLTVT.

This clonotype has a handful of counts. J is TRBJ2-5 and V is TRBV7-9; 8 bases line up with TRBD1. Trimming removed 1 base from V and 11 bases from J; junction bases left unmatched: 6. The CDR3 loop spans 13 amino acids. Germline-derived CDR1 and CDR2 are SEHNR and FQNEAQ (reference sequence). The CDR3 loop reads CASSLVADRVQYF. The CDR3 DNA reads TGTGCCAGCAGCTTAGTAGCGGACAGGGTGCAGTACTTC.

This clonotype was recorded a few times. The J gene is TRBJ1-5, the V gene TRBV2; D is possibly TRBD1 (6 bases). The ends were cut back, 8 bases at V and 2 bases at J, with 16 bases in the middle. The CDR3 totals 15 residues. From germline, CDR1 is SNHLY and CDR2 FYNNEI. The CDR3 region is CASGQSRERNQPQHF. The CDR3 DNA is TGTGCCAGCGGACAGAGCCGGGAGCGCAATCAGCCCCAGCATTTT. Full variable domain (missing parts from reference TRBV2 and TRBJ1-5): EPEVTQTPSHQVTQMGQEVILRCVPISNHLYFYWYRQILGQKVEFLVSFYNNEISEKSEIFDDQFSVERPDGSNFTLKIRSTKLEDSAMYFCASGQSRERNQPQHFGDGTRLSIL.

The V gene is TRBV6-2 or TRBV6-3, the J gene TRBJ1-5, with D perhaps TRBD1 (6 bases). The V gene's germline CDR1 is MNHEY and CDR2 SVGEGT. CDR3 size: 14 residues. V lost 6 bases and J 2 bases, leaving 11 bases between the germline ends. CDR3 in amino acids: CASSYRAGNQPQHF. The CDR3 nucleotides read TGTGCCAGCAGCTACAGGGCGGGCAATCAGCCCCAGCATTTT.

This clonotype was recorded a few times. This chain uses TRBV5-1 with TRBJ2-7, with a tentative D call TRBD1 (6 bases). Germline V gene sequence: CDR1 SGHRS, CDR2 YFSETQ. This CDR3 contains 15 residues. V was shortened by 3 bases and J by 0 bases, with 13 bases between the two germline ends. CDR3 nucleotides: TGCGCCAGCAGCTCGGGACATCTAAGCTCCTACGAGCAGTACTTC. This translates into CASSSGHLSSYEQYF.

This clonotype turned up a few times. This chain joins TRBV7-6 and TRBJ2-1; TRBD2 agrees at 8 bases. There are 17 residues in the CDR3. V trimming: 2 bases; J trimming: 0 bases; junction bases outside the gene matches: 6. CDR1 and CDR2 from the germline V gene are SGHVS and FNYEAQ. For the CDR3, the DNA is TGTGCCAGCAGCTTAAATCCGGGAGGGAGCTCCTACAATGAGCAGTTCTTC. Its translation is CASSLNPGGSSYNEQFF. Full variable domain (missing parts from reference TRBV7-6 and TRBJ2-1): GAGVSQSPRYKVTKRGQDVALRCDPISGHVSLYWYRQALGQGPEFLTYFNYEAQQDKSGLPNDRFSAERPEGSISTLTIQRTEQRDSAMYRCASSLNPGGSSYNEQFFGPGTRLTVL.

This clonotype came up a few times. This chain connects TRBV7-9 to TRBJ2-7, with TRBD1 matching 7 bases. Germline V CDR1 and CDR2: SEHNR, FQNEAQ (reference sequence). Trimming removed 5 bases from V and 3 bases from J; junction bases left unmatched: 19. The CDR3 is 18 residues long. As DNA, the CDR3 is TGTGCCAGCAGCCATAAGAAGACAGGGCCCCCTGACATCTACGAGCAGTACTTC. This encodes CASSHKKTGPPDIYEQYF.

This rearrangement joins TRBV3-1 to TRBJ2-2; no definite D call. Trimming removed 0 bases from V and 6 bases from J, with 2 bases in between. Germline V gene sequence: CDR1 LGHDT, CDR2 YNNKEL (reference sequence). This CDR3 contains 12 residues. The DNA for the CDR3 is TGTGCCAGCAGCCAAGATCCCGGGGAGCTGTTTTTT. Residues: CASSQDPGELFF.

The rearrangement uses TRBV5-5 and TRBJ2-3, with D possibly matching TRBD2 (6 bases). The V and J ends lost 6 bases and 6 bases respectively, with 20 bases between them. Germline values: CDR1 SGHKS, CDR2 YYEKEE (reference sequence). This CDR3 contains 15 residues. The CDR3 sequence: CASMRWRDPRDTQYF. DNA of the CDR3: TGTGCCAGCATGCGATGGCGGGACCCCAGGGATACGCAGTATTTT. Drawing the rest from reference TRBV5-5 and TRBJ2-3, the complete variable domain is DAGVTQSPTHLIKTRGQQVTLRCSPISGHKSVSWYQQVLGQGPQFIFQYYEKEERGRGNFPDRFSARQFPNYSSELNVNALLLGDSALYLCASMRWRDPRDTQYFGPGTRLTVL.

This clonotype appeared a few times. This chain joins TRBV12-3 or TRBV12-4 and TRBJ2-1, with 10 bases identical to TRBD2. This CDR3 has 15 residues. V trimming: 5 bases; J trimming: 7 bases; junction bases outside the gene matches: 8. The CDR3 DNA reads TGTGCCAGCAGTCTACGGACTAGCGGTCAGAATGAGCAGTTCTTC. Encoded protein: CASSLRTSGQNEQFF.

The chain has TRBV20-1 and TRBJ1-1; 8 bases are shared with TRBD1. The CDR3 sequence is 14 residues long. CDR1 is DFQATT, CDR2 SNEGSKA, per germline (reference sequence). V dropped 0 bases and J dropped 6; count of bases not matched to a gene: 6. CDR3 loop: CSARDPDRVAEAFF. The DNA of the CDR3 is TGCAGTGCTAGAGACCCGGACAGGGTCGCTGAAGCTTTCTTT.

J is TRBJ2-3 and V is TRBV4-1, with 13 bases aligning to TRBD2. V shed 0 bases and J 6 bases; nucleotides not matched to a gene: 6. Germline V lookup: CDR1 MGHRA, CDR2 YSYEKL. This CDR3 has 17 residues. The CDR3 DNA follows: TGCGCCAGCAGCCAAGATTCGGGGACTAGCGGGATTGATACGCAGTATTTT. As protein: CASSQDSGTSGIDTQYF.

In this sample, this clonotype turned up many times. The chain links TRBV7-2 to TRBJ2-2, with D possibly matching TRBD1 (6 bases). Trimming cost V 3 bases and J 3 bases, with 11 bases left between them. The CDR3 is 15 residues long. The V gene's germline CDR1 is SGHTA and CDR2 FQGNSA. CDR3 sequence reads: CASSFQQGHTGELFF. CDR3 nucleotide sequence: TGTGCCAGCAGCTTTCAACAGGGACACACCGGGGAGCTGTTTTTT. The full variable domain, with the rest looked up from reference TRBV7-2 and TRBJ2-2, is GAGVSQSPSNKVTEKGKDVELRCDPISGHTALYWYRQSLGQGLEFLIYFQGNSAPDKSGLPSDRFSAERTGGSVSTLTIQRTQQEDSAVYLCASSFQQGHTGELFFGEGSRLTVL.

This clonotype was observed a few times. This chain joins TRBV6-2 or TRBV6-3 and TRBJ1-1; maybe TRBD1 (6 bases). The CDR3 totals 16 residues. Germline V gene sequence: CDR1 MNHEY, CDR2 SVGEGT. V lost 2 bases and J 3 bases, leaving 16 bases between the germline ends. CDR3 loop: CASSYGYRDLDTEAFF. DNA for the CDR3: TGTGCCAGCAGTTACGGATACAGGGATCTGGACACTGAAGCTTTCTTT.

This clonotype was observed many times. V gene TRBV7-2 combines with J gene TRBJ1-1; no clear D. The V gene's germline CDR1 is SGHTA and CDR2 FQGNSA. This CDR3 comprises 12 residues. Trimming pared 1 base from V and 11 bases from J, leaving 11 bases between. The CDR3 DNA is TGTGCCAGCAGCTTAGAGGAAAAAGGCGCTTTCTTT. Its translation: CASSLEEKGAFF.

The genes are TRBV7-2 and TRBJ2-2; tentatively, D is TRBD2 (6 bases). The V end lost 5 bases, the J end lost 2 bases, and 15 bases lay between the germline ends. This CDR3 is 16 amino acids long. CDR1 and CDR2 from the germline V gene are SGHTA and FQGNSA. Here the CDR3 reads CASSMILATNTGELFF. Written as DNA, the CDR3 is TGTGCCAGCAGCATGATTCTAGCGACCAACACCGGGGAGCTGTTTTTT.

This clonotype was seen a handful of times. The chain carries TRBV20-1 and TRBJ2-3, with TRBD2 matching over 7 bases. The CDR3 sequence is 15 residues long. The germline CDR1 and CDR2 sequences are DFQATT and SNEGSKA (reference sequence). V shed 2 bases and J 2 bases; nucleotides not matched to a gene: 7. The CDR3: CSARLASGPTDTQYF. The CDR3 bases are TGCAGTGCTAGACTGGCTAGCGGCCCCACAGATACGCAGTATTTT.

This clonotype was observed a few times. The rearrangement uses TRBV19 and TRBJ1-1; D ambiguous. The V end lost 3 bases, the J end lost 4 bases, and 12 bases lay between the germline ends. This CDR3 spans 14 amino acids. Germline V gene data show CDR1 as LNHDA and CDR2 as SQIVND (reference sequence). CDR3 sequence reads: CASSIAADSTEAFF. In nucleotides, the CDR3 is TGTGCCAGTAGTATCGCCGCAGATAGCACTGAAGCTTTCTTT.

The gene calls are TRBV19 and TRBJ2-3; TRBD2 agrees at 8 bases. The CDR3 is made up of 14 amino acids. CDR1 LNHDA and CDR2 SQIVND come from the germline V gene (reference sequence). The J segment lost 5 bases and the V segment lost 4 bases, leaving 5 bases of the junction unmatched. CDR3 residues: CASSNGRAGDTQYF. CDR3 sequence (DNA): TGTGCCAGTAGTAACGGGAGGGCCGGAGATACGCAGTATTTT.

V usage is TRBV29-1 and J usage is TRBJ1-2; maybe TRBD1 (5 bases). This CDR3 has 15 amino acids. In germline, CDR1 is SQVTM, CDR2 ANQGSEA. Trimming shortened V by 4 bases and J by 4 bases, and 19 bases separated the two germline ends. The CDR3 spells CSVALRDASVYGYTF. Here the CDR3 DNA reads TGCAGCGTTGCCCTCCGGGACGCCAGCGTCTATGGCTACACCTTC.